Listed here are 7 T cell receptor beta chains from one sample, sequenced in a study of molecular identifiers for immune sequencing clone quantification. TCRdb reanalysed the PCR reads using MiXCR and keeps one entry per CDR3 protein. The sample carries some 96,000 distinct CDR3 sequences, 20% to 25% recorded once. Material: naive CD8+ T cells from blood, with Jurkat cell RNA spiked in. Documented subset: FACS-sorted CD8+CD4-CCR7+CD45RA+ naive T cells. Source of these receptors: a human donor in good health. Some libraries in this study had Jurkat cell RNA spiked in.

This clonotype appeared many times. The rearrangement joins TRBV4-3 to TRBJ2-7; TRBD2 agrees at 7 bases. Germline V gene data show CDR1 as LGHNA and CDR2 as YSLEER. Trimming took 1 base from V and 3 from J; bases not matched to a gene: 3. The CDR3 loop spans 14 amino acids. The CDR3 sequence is CASSQGASGYEQYF. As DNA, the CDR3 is TGCGCCAGCAGCCAAGGGGCTAGCGGCTACGAGCAGTACTTC.

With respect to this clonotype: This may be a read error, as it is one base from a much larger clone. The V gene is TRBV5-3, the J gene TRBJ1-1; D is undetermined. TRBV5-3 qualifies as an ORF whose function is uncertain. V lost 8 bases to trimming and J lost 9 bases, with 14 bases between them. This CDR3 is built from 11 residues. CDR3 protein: CASSVGTKAFF. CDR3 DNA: TGTGCCAGCAGCGTTGGTACTAAAGCTTTCTTT.

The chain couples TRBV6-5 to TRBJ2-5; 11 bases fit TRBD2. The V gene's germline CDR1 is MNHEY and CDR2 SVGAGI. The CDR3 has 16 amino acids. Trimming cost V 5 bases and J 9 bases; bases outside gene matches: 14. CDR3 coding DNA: TGTGCCAGCAGTGCCCTACTAGCGGGGGTTGAGGAGGCCCAGTACTTC. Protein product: CASSALLAGVEEAQYF.

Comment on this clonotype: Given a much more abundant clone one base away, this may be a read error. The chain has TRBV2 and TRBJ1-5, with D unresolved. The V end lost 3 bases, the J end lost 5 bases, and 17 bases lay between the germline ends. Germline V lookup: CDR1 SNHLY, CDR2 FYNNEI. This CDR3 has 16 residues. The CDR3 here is CASSEPGEGVDQPQHF. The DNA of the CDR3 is TGTGCCAGCAGTGAGCCTGGGGAGGGCGTCGATCAGCCCCAGCATTTT.

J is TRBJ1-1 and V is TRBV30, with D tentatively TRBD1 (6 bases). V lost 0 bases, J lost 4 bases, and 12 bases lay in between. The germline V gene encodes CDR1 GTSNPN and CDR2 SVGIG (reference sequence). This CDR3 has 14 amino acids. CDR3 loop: CAWSVRGRGTEAFF. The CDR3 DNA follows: TGTGCCTGGAGTGTCCGGGGGCGAGGCACTGAAGCTTTCTTT.

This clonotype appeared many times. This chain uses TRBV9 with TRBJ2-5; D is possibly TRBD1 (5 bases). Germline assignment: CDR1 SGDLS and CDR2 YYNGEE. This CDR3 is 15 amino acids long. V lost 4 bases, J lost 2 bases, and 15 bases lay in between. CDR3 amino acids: CASSPGSLVQETQYF. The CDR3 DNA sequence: TGTGCCAGCAGCCCAGGGTCACTGGTTCAAGAGACCCAGTACTTC.

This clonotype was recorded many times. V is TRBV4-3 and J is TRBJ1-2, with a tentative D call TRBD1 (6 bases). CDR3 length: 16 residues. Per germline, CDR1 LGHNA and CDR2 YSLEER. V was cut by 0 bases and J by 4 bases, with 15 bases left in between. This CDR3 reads CASSQDLTGYPYGYTF. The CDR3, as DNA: TGCGCCAGCAGCCAAGATTTGACAGGCTACCCCTATGGCTACACCTTC.